This entry features one TCR beta chain sequence. Antigen unknown. At one boundary the junction diverges from the germline segment, which might be a read error. The data were taken from a study of cytomegalovirus exposure and HLA in healthy donors. General study points: Immune exposure was documented only through CMV serostatus. There were reportedly fewer N-insertions in an Asian-associated ancestry cluster than the roughly 670-donor mean, in a later analysis. Rates of TCR association differed by HLA locus in a later analysis, with DRB1 highest and HLA-C lowest. HLA alleles were associated with some 16,000 TCR beta sequences in a later analysis at 0.05 false discovery rate.

CDR1 and CDR2 from the germline V gene are SEHNR and FQNEAQ (reference sequence). CDR3 length equals 12 residues. 13 Jbeta primers and 60 Vbeta primers were used for the PCR. TCRdb's table, derived via immunoSEQ multiplex PCR, lists solely in-frame clones and lacks some. The repertoire holds 150,000 or so clones, roughly 75% seen once, with about 10% in the top ten. The sequenced material came from PBMCs. The chain has TRBV7-9 and TRBJ2-1; D ambiguous. The clonotype was recovered from a young man in good health and CMV-seropositive. CDR3 loop: CASSLTRNEQLF. In DNA form, the CDR3 reads TGTGCCAGCAGCCTTACGAGGAATGAGCAGCTCTTC.